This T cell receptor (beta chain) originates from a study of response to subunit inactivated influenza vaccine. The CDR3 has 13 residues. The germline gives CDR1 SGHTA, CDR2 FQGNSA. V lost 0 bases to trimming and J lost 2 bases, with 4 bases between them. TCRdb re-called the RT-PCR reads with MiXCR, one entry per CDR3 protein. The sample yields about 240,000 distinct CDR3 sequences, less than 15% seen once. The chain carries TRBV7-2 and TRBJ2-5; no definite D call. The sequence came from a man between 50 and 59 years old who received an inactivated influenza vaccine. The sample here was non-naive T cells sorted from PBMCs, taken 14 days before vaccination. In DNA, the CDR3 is TGTGCCAGCAGCTTAGCTCAGCAAGAGACCCAGTACTTC. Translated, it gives CASSLAQQETQYF.